The 32 T cell receptor beta chains presented below share a single source sample, sequenced in a study of blood T cells in healthy people across ages. Primed by a sample-barcoded 5' primer and a J-beta primer mix, a second PCR proceeded for roughly 7 to 11 cycles. From the 5' RACE reads, TCRdb called clonotypes with MiXCR, one entry per CDR3 protein. The table lists fewer than 1.5 million distinct CDR3 sequences, 40% to 50% of them singletons. The material sequenced was blood. The receptor set was obtained from a woman between 18 and 29 years old in good health.

This clonotype was picked up a small number of times. A much larger clone lies one base from this, so it may be a read error. The chain uses TRBV10-3 and TRBJ2-1; D not resolved. Germline CDR1 is ENHRY and CDR2 is SYGVKD. The CDR3 is made up of 13 amino acids. V lost 2 bases and J lost 6, with 8 bases in between. The chain's CDR3 is CAISEGPTNEQFF. The CDR3 DNA is TGTGCCATCAGTGAGGGGCCCACCAATGAGCAGTTCTTC.

The chain employs TRBV20-1 and TRBJ2-1, with a tentative D call TRBD2 (6 bases). Germline CDR1 and CDR2: DFQATT and SNEGSKA (reference sequence). The CDR3 length is 16 residues. V lost 5 bases, J lost 0 bases, and 17 bases lay in between. CDR3 sequence: CSAYPSGSYSYNEQFF. CDR3 sequence (DNA): TGCAGTGCTTACCCAAGCGGGTCCTACTCCTACAATGAGCAGTTCTTC.

Comment on this clonotype: The junction shows a germline mismatch at one end, possibly a read error. The chain has TRBV15 and TRBJ1-2, with 10 bases fitting TRBD1. Per germline, CDR1 LNHNV and CDR2 YYDKDF (reference sequence). The CDR3 is made up of 17 amino acids. DNA of the CDR3: TGTGCCACCAGCAGAGGAGACAGGGGGCCTTCAAGTTATGACTACACCTTC. Protein product: CATSRGDRGPSSYDYTF.

CDR3 residues: CSARGGSGRTQETQYF. The DNA of the CDR3 is TGCAGTGCTAGAGGTGGTAGCGGGAGAACCCAAGAGACCCAGTACTTC. This sequence joins TRBV20-1 and TRBJ2-5, with 9 bases matching TRBD2. Losses at the gene ends were 1 base for V and 1 base for J; bases not matched to a gene: 7. From germline, CDR1 is DFQATT and CDR2 SNEGSKA (reference sequence). CDR3 length: 16 amino acids.

The chain employs TRBV20-1 and TRBJ1-5; 7 bases fit TRBD1. CDR1 is DFQATT, CDR2 SNEGSKA, per germline (reference sequence). The trim removed 3 bases at V and 4 bases at J, leaving 9 bases unmatched. The CDR3 has 15 amino acids. The CDR3: CSARKTGSENQPQHF. Written as DNA, the CDR3 is TGCAGTGCTAGGAAGACAGGGAGTGAAAATCAGCCCCAGCATTTT.

This clonotype has only a few counts. The chain links TRBV20-1 to TRBJ2-7, with D maybe TRBD1 (6 bases). The V gene lost 1 base and the J gene lost 3 bases, with 13 bases spanning the gap. This CDR3 comprises 14 residues. Germline CDR1 is DFQATT and CDR2 is SNEGSKA (reference sequence). The CDR3 protein is CSARGQDSYYEQYF. The CDR3 DNA is TGCAGTGCTAGAGGTCAGGACAGTTACTACGAGCAGTACTTC.

The chain uses TRBV6-5 and TRBJ1-2; D is undetermined. Trimming shortened V by 0 bases and J by 4 bases, and 15 bases separated the two germline ends. The CDR3 is 16 amino acids. Germline CDR1 and CDR2: MNHEY and SVGAGI. The CDR3 loop is CASSYSIDDYVYGYTF. The CDR3 nucleotides read TGTGCCAGCAGTTACTCCATTGACGATTATGTCTATGGCTACACCTTC.

The gene calls are TRBV28 and TRBJ2-1, with D hard to call. Germline V gene lookup returns CDR1 MDHEN and CDR2 SYDVKM. Trimming took 7 bases from V and 8 from J, leaving 9 bases between them. CDR3 size: 11 residues. The CDR3: CASNTAHEQFF. Written as DNA, the CDR3 is TGTGCCAGCAATACTGCCCATGAGCAGTTCTTC.

V is TRBV19 and J is TRBJ1-5, with D uncertain. The germline gives CDR1 LNHDA, CDR2 SQIVND (reference sequence). The CDR3 is 13 amino acids. As DNA, the CDR3 is TGTGTGCATTGGGCCCCTGTGAATCAGCCCCAGCATTTT. It specifies CVHWAPVNQPQHF.

The chain carries TRBV4-1 and TRBJ2-5, with 11 bases fitting TRBD2. CDR1 and CDR2 from the germline V gene are MGHRA and YSYEKL. V lost 5 bases, J lost 5 bases, and 16 bases stayed unmatched. The CDR3 sequence is 18 residues long. CDR3 loop: CASSAQVSSGGRRETQYF. CDR3 DNA: TGCGCCAGCAGCGCGCAAGTTTCTAGCGGGGGGCGGAGGGAGACCCAGTACTTC.

This sequence joins TRBV2 and TRBJ2-2; D might be TRBD1 or TRBD2, each matching 7 bases. Trimming stripped 1 base from V and 2 bases from J, with 26 bases between. The CDR3 runs to 21 residues. The V gene's germline CDR1 is SNHLY and CDR2 FYNNEI. The CDR3 here is CASSEEAVSTGTNLNTGELFF. The CDR3 DNA sequence: TGTGCCAGCAGTGAAGAGGCGGTTTCGACAGGGACTAACTTAAACACCGGGGAGCTGTTTTTT.

The gene calls are TRBV15 and TRBJ2-3, with D possibly matching TRBD2 (6 bases). This CDR3 contains 19 residues. V was trimmed by 0 bases and J by 4 bases, leaving 23 bases between them. CDR1 is LNHNV, CDR2 YYDKDF, per germline (reference sequence). The CDR3 DNA follows: TGTGCCACCAGCAGAGAACCGAAGGGCGGACGGGGGTGGGCAGATACGCAGTATTTT. It translates to CATSREPKGGRGWADTQYF.

In its sample, this clonotype was seen many times. This sequence joins TRBV4-1 and TRBJ2-5; D not resolved. Trimming stripped 0 bases from V and 0 bases from J, with 8 bases between. This CDR3 comprises 15 residues. Germline loops: CDR1 MGHRA, CDR2 YSYEKL. CDR3: CASSQDGLYQETQYF. The CDR3 bases are TGCGCCAGCAGCCAAGATGGTCTGTACCAAGAGACCCAGTACTTC.

A few counts support this clonotype. The chain has TRBV7-9 and TRBJ2-5; no firm D call. Per germline, CDR1 SEHNR and CDR2 FQNEAQ (reference sequence). V was clipped by 6 bases and J by 4 bases, with 9 bases between them. CDR3 size: 12 residues. CDR3 nucleotide sequence: TGTGCCAGCAGGGGATTCTCAGAGACCCAGTACTTC. Its protein product is CASRGFSETQYF.

The chain recombines TRBV6-1 with TRBJ2-1; D ambiguous. V lost 7 bases and J 2 bases, leaving 9 bases between the germline ends. The CDR3 is 13 residues long. The germline V gene has CDR1 MNHNS and CDR2 SASEGT. The CDR3 protein is CASTATPYNEQFF. DNA for the CDR3: TGTGCCAGCACGGCCACACCCTACAATGAGCAGTTCTTC.

The chain combines TRBV20-1 with TRBJ2-3; 8 bases map to TRBD2. V lost 4 bases to trimming and J lost 2 bases; unmatched junction nucleotides: 5. Germline V lookup: CDR1 DFQATT, CDR2 SNEGSKA (reference sequence). CDR3 size: 14 residues. The DNA for the CDR3 is TGCAGTGCTACTAGCGGGCCCCCCACAGATACGCAGTATTTT. This gives the protein CSATSGPPTDTQYF.

This chain joins TRBV5-1 and TRBJ1-1; D possibly corresponds to TRBD1 (6 bases). The germline V and J ends were trimmed by 4 bases and 0 bases, with 19 bases remaining between them. Germline V lookup: CDR1 SGHRS, CDR2 YFSETQ. The CDR3 is 17 amino acids. Here the CDR3 reads CASSLPVDRLMNTEAFF. The CDR3 nucleotides read TGCGCCAGCAGCCTACCAGTGGACAGACTTATGAACACTGAAGCTTTCTTT.

The chain links TRBV5-1 to TRBJ2-6, with D uncertain. Trimming stripped 4 bases from V and 2 bases from J, with 10 bases between. This CDR3 is built from 15 residues. In germline, CDR1 is SGHRS, CDR2 YFSETQ. DNA of the CDR3: TGCGCCAGCAGCCAGAACACGCCTGGGGCCAACGTCCTGACTTTC. The encoded protein is CASSQNTPGANVLTF. Using reference TRBV5-1 and TRBJ2-6 for the parts outside the CDR3, the full variable domain is KAGVTQTPRYLIKTRGQQVTLSCSPISGHRSVSWYQQTPGQGLQFLFEYFSETQRNKGNFPGRFSGRQFSNSRSEMNVSTLELGDSALYLCASSQNTPGANVLTFGAGSRLTVL.

The chain employs TRBV11-2 and TRBJ2-7, with D tentatively TRBD2 (6 bases). CDR3 size: 14 residues. CDR1 SGHAT and CDR2 FQNNGV come from the germline V gene. Trimming shortened V by 5 bases and J by 6 bases, and 17 bases separated the two germline ends. CDR3 region: CASSLTRGPIEQYF. The DNA of the CDR3 is TGTGCCAGCAGCCTCACGCGGGGTCCGATCGAGCAGTACTTC.

The V gene is TRBV5-1, the J gene TRBJ1-4; TRBD1 might be the D (5 bases). V lost 4 bases to trimming and J lost 5 bases, with 12 bases between them. Germline CDR1 is SGHRS and CDR2 is YFSETQ. There are 14 residues in the CDR3. CDR3 nucleotide sequence: TGCGCCAGCAGCGGGGGGGGGACGAATGAAAAACTGTTTTTT. It specifies CASSGGGTNEKLFF.

The chain uses TRBV20-1 and TRBJ2-5; TRBD2 matches 7 bases. The CDR3 length is 13 residues. Looked up from germline, CDR1 is DFQATT and CDR2 is SNEGSKA (reference sequence). Losses at the gene ends were 4 bases for V and 2 bases for J; bases not matched to a gene: 4. The CDR3, as DNA: TGCAGTGCTAACCCTAGCGGACAAGAGACCCAGTACTTC. Amino acids: CSANPSGQETQYF.

The V gene is TRBV2, the J gene TRBJ2-1; D call uncertain. Trimming stripped 4 bases from V and 12 bases from J, with 10 bases between. The germline V gene encodes CDR1 SNHLY and CDR2 FYNNEI. The CDR3 covers 11 residues. The CDR3 DNA is TGTGCCAGCAGTGTTCAGCATGGGCAGTTCTTC. Its translation is CASSVQHGQFF.

The chain employs TRBV27 and TRBJ2-1; 9 bases align to TRBD1. The V gene end was trimmed by 3 bases and the J gene end by 0 bases; junction bases not matched to a gene: 6. The CDR3 spans 17 residues. Germline assignment: CDR1 MNHEY and CDR2 SMNVEV (reference sequence). In DNA form, the CDR3 reads TGTGCCAGCAGTTTGGGGACAGGGCAAAGCTCCTACAATGAGCAGTTCTTC. Protein sequence: CASSLGTGQSSYNEQFF.

The chain combines TRBV5-1 with TRBJ2-3; tentative D call: TRBD1 (6 bases). The CDR3 is made up of 15 amino acids. V lost 5 bases to trimming and J lost 5 bases, with 18 bases between them. Germline V gene sequence: CDR1 SGHRS, CDR2 YFSETQ. Written as DNA, the CDR3 is TGCGCCAGCAGGGACCCCGGACAGATCGAAGATACGCAGTATTTT. It specifies CASRDPGQIEDTQYF.

This clonotype was found many times. The chain links TRBV4-1 to TRBJ2-4; no firm D call. Trimming left V 4 bases short and J 7 bases short, with 8 bases between. CDR3 length equals 12 residues. Germline V gives CDR1 MGHRA, CDR2 YSYEKL. The CDR3: CASSPDQNIQYF. As DNA, the CDR3 is TGCGCCAGCAGCCCTGACCAGAACATTCAGTACTTC.

This clonotype has only a few counts. The chain joins TRBV2 to TRBJ2-3; D ambiguous. V shed 2 bases and J shed 0 bases, with 12 bases lying between them. Germline V lookup: CDR1 SNHLY, CDR2 FYNNEI. CDR3 length equals 16 residues. In DNA form, the CDR3 reads TGTGCCAGCAGTGAACGGCGGAGCTCTAGCACAGATACGCAGTATTTT. Amino acid sequence: CASSERRSSSTDTQYF. The full variable domain, in which reference TRBV2 and TRBJ2-3 provide the parts outside the CDR3, is EPEVTQTPSHQVTQMGQEVILRCVPISNHLYFYWYRQILGQKVEFLVSFYNNEISEKSEIFDDQFSVERPDGSNFTLKIRSTKLEDSAMYFCASSERRSSSTDTQYFGPGTRLTVL.

This chain links TRBV5-1 with TRBJ1-4; 7 positions match TRBD1. The CDR3 is 13 amino acids. J gave up 8 bases and V 5 bases, and 6 bases lay outside the gene matches. CDR1 and CDR2 from the germline V gene are SGHRS and YFSETQ. The CDR3 protein is CASREGQAEKLFF. CDR3 DNA sequence: TGCGCCAGCAGAGAAGGACAGGCAGAAAAACTGTTTTTT.

The chain joins TRBV6-6 to TRBJ2-1, with 11 nucleotides matching TRBD1. The CDR3 loop spans 15 amino acids. Germline CDR1 reads MNHNY; CDR2 reads SVGAGI (reference sequence). Losses at the gene ends were 7 bases for V and 2 bases for J; bases not matched to a gene: 4. CDR3 DNA sequence: TGTGCCAGCACTCCGGACAGGGGGCCCTACAATGAGCAGTTCTTC. Translating it yields CASTPDRGPYNEQFF.

V and J are TRBV28 and TRBJ2-4; D is possibly TRBD1 or TRBD2 (6 bases each). Germline lookup yields CDR1 MDHEN and CDR2 SYDVKM. The CDR3 is made up of 14 amino acids. V was clipped by 8 bases and J by 13 bases, with 24 bases between them. The CDR3 loop reads CASLGGLTGVEQYF. As DNA, the CDR3 is TGTGCCAGCTTGGGGGGCCTCACGGGCGTGGAGCAGTACTTC.

The chain has TRBV12-3 or TRBV12-4 and TRBJ2-4; 10 bases are shared with TRBD2. The V segment lost 3 bases and the J segment 4 bases; nucleotides outside the gene matches: 6. This CDR3 has 16 residues. The CDR3, as DNA: TGTGCCAGCAGTTTGATTAGGACTAGCGGAAAAAACATTCAGTACTTC. Encoded protein: CASSLIRTSGKNIQYF.

There are a few counts of this clonotype. The V and J genes are TRBV6-1 and TRBJ1-2, with D unclear. Germline loops: CDR1 MNHNS, CDR2 SASEGT. The CDR3 runs 16 residues. Trimming pared 1 base from V and 0 bases from J, leaving 12 bases between. CDR3: CASSEGSTEPNYGYTF. The CDR3 DNA reads TGTGCCAGCAGTGAAGGAAGCACAGAACCTAACTATGGCTACACCTTC.

The rearrangement uses TRBV3-1 and TRBJ2-5; 12 nucleotides line up with TRBD2. The last part of the DNA fits TRBJ2-7 better; the J call may be wrong. Germline CDR1 LGHDT, CDR2 YNNKEL (reference sequence). This CDR3 is built from 15 residues. The CDR3 is CASSPTSGRRYEQYF. The DNA of the CDR3 is TGTGCCAGCAGCCCGACTAGCGGGAGACGGTACGAGCAGTACTTC.